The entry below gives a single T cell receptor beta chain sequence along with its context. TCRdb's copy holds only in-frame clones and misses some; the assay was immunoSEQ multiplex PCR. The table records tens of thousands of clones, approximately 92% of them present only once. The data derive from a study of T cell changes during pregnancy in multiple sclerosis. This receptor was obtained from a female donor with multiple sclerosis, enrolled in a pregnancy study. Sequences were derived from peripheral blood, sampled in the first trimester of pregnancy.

The CDR3 nucleotides are TGTGCCAGCAGTTACTCGAGGTCGTCTCCTTCGCGCGAGCAGTACTTC. Protein product: CASSYSRSSPSREQYF. The genes are TRBV6-5 and TRBJ2-7; the D is unclear. This CDR3 has 16 amino acids. V was pared by 0 bases and J by 6 bases, with 18 bases between. Germline V gene sequence: CDR1 MNHEY, CDR2 SVGAGI.